This entry concerns a single T cell receptor beta chain. No antigen is known for it. Looked up from germline, CDR1 is SGHVS and CDR2 is FNYEAQ. The CDR3 has 12 residues. V lost 2 bases and J lost 5, with 5 bases in between. What was sequenced were expressed TCRB transcripts, since all of the isolated RNA had been reverse transcribed. TCRdb's copy holds only in-frame clones and misses some; the assay was immunoSEQ multiplex PCR. The data show tens of thousands of clones, approximately 45% seen once. The data were taken from a study of beta chain features in type 1 diabetes. Study-level points and caveats: The study found that naive, central memory and Treg TCRB repertoires appeared more similar in patients than in healthy donors. A possible short-template PCR bias applies equally to patients and controls. For type 1 diabetes patients, VDJ junctions showed fewer insertions and more deletions. Across all four CD4+ subsets, people with type 1 diabetes showed modestly shorter TCRB CDR3s.

The sample taken for sequencing was Tregs from blood. The chain uses TRBV7-6 and TRBJ2-3; D may be TRBD1 (5 bases). This TCR was recovered from a man aged 25-45 years with type 1 diabetes. CDR3 sequence reads: CASSLTGDTQYF. CDR3 DNA sequence: TGTGCCAGCAGCTTAACAGGAGATACGCAGTATTTT.